This paragraph reports one TCR beta chain. Antigen specificity is unknown. An Oncomine TCR Beta short-read assay was used to sequence the DNA from cultured CD4+ T cells. TCRdb re-called the PCR reads with MiXCR, one entry per CDR3 protein. The sample records over 5,000 distinct CDR3 sequences, 27% being singletons. This record comes from a study of vaccination and CD4 T cells after COVID-19. Study background: Overlapping spike peptides served as the stimulus for the cells. These peptides came from SARS-CoV-2 and from the common cold coronaviruses HCoV-NL63, HCoV-OC43 and HCoV-229E.

Sample treatment: approximately 11-day PBMC culture with coronavirus spike peptide pools or control peptides (ViraFEST assay). One should note that the unexposed donor's CD4+ T cells were collected before the COVID-19 pandemic (2011-2018). From unexposed donors, CD4+ T cells were probed, cells permitting, with SARS-CoV-2 S/N and four cold-coronavirus spikes. The sample taken for sequencing was CD4+ T cells from blood, cultured in vitro. This clonotype was obtained from a human donor in good health.

The CDR3 region is CASSLEYRGYTEAFF. DNA of the CDR3: TGTGCCAGCAGCTTAGAATATAGGGGGTACACTGAAGCTTTCTTT. This chain uses TRBV7-2 with TRBJ1-1, with D tentatively TRBD1 (6 bases). CDR1 is SGHTA and CDR2 is FQGNSA in the germline V gene. CDR3 length equals 15 residues. V was pared by 1 base and J by 3 bases, with 12 bases between.